This T cell receptor beta chain was sequenced for a study of Tregs in tolerant kidney transplant recipients. Trimming cost V 1 base and J 0 bases; bases outside gene matches: 2. The CDR3 sequence is 15 residues long. Germline-derived CDR1 and CDR2 are LNHDA and SQIVND (reference sequence). TCRdb's table, derived via immunoSEQ multiplex PCR, lists solely in-frame clones and lacks some. In the table there are 95,000 to 120,000 clones, almost 90% of which are singletons. This clone was counted a single time. The receptor's source is a human donor who received a combined kidney and bone marrow transplant. This chain links TRBV19 with TRBJ2-5, with 7 bases fitting TRBD1. Sequencing used CD4+ T cells from blood, obtained before the transplant. In DNA form, the CDR3 reads TGTGCCAGTAGTATAGGACAGGGATACCAAGAGACCCAGTACTTC. This gives the protein CASSIGQGYQETQYF.